Below, 4 T cell receptor beta chains from the same sample are listed, as sequenced in a study of CD8 T cells in ankylosing spondylitis. TCRdb independently ran MiXCR on the 5' RACE reads; one entry per CDR3 protein. The table records approximately 190,000 distinct CDR3 sequences, around 13% of them present only once. The specimen sequenced was blood, either unsorted or a sorted T cell fraction (not recorded which). These receptors originate from a female donor with ankylosing spondylitis or in good health (not recorded which).

Ten or more counts support this clonotype. The V call is TRBV25-1, the J call TRBJ2-5; D possibly corresponds to TRBD2 (5 bases). V lost 1 base and J lost 3, with 6 bases in between. The germline V gene has CDR1 MGHDK and CDR2 SYGVNS. The length of the CDR3 is 13 residues. CDR3 sequence reads: CASSEFGKETQYF. CDR3 coding DNA: TGTGCCAGCAGTGAATTCGGGAAAGAGACCCAGTACTTC.

This chain links TRBV20-1 with TRBJ2-7, with D tentatively TRBD2 (5 bases). This CDR3 spans 14 amino acids. Germline CDR1 and CDR2: DFQATT and SNEGSKA (reference sequence). V was trimmed by 1 base and J by 3 bases, leaving 13 bases between them. The CDR3 protein is CSARVPGNDYEQYF. The CDR3 coding sequence is TGCAGTGCTAGAGTACCGGGAAATGACTACGAGCAGTACTTC.

This CDR3 reads CRGLDGRGDTQYF. The CDR3 nucleotides read TGCAGGGGCCTTGACGGGAGAGGGGATACGCAGTATTTT. This chain uses TRBV20-1 with TRBJ2-3; weak D call: TRBD2 (6 bases). Germline values: CDR1 DFQATT, CDR2 SNEGSKA (reference sequence). There are 13 residues in the CDR3.

The V and J genes are TRBV15 and TRBJ2-4; tentative D call: TRBD2 (7 bases). V lost 5 bases and J lost 0, with 14 bases in between. Looked up from germline, CDR1 is LNHNV and CDR2 is YYDKDF (reference sequence). The CDR3 is 16 amino acids. CDR3 sequence: CATSPQGGAAKNIQYF. Here the CDR3 DNA reads TGTGCCACCAGCCCACAAGGGGGGGCAGCCAAAAACATTCAGTACTTC.